These 28 T cell receptor beta chains share one sample of origin, sequenced in a study of blood T cell repertoires in COVID-19. This table comes from immunoSEQ multiplex PCR, and its TCRdb copy is limited to in-frame clones, with some not included. The sample includes about 140,000 clones, under 90% of them seen just once. The sample was peripheral blood. The receptors were sampled from a human donor in a cohort sampled during active COVID-19.

The chain joins TRBV27 to TRBJ2-7, with TRBD1 identical over 10 bases. Germline values: CDR1 MNHEY, CDR2 SMNVEV (reference sequence). V was clipped by 7 bases and J by 4 bases; unmatched bases: 13. This CDR3 region has 16 residues. The DNA of the CDR3 is TGTGCCAGCAAAATCATGGCCGGGACAGGGGATTACGAGCAGTACTTC. Encoded protein: CASKIMAGTGDYEQYF.

V and J are TRBV7-9 and TRBJ2-5; 9 nucleotides align to TRBD1. V was pared by 2 bases and J by 4 bases, with 11 bases of the junction left unmatched. The CDR3 is 17 amino acids. CDR1 SEHNR and CDR2 FQNEAQ come from the germline V gene (reference sequence). CDR3 loop: CASSLRNRGRVRETQYF. The CDR3 DNA is TGTGCCAGCAGCTTAAGGAACAGGGGGCGGGTGCGAGAGACCCAGTACTTC. The full variable domain, in which reference TRBV7-9 and TRBJ2-5 provide the parts outside the CDR3, is DTGVSQNPRHKITKRGQNVTFRCDPISEHNRLYWYRQTLGQGPEFLTYFQNEAQLEKSRLLSDRFSAERPKGSFSTLEIQRTEQGDSAMYLCASSLRNRGRVRETQYFGPGTRLLVL.

This clone has only a few counts. V gene TRBV2 combines with J gene TRBJ2-1; tentative D call: TRBD2 (7 bases). This CDR3 contains 15 residues. Germline-derived CDR1 and CDR2 are SNHLY and FYNNEI. Between the trimmed V and J ends, which lost 6 bases and 2 bases, there was a span of 14 bases. In DNA, the CDR3 is TGTGCCAGCAGAAGTACAGGGACTACCTACAATGAGCAGTTCTTC. Its protein is CASRSTGTTYNEQFF. Full variable domain (missing parts from reference TRBV2 and TRBJ2-1): EPEVTQTPSHQVTQMGQEVILRCVPISNHLYFYWYRQILGQKVEFLVSFYNNEISEKSEIFDDQFSVERPDGSNFTLKIRSTKLEDSAMYFCASRSTGTTYNEQFFGPGTRLTVL.

This rearrangement joins TRBV27 to TRBJ2-7; TRBD2 might be the D (6 bases). V was pared by 5 bases and J by 4 bases, with 15 bases between. Per germline, CDR1 MNHEY and CDR2 SMNVEV (reference sequence). The CDR3 covers 14 residues. DNA for the CDR3: TGTGCCAGCAGTACCCCGGGACTCCCTTACGAGCAGTACTTC. It translates to CASSTPGLPYEQYF.

The V gene is TRBV7-3, the J gene TRBJ2-1; 8 bases are a match to TRBD2. Germline CDR1 reads SGHTA; CDR2 reads FQGTGA. With V trimmed by 6 bases and J by 7 bases, 8 bases remained unmatched. CDR3 size: 14 residues. CDR3 sequence (DNA): TGTGCCAGCAGTCCCAGCGGGAGTGGGAATGAGCAGTTCTTC. Protein product: CASSPSGSGNEQFF.

The chain joins TRBV3-1 (or the pseudogene TRBV3-2) to TRBJ2-5; D possibly corresponds to TRBD1 (6 bases). Germline CDR1 is LGHDT and CDR2 is YNNKEL (reference sequence). CDR3 length equals 17 residues. Trimming cost V 4 bases and J 2 bases, with 20 bases left between them. The CDR3 spells CASSPASDSPHQETQYF. The DNA of the CDR3 is TGTGCCAGCAGCCCAGCCTCGGACAGCCCCCATCAAGAGACCCAGTACTTC.

The chain combines TRBV4-3 with TRBJ1-4; maybe TRBD1 (6 bases). The germline V gene encodes CDR1 LGHNA and CDR2 YSLEER. V lost 0 bases and J 4 bases, leaving 15 bases between the germline ends. The CDR3 spans 17 residues. CDR3 loop: CASSQDSNRVLNEKLFF. The CDR3 DNA is TGCGCCAGCAGCCAAGACTCCAACAGGGTACTTAATGAAAAACTGTTTTTT.

The chain is built from TRBV19 and TRBJ2-1; tentative D call: TRBD1 (7 bases). Trimming removed 6 bases at V and 4 bases at J, with 19 bases between. Germline lookup yields CDR1 LNHDA and CDR2 SQIVND (reference sequence). This CDR3 has 16 residues. CDR3 nucleotide sequence: TGTGCCAGTAGCATCGCGGGGACAGCCCTTTACAATGAGCAGTTCTTC. Translation gives CASSIAGTALYNEQFF.

The chain carries TRBV9 and TRBJ2-2; D is perhaps TRBD1 (6 bases). Germline V gene lookup returns CDR1 SGDLS and CDR2 YYNGEE. The CDR3 is made up of 17 amino acids. V dropped 3 bases and J dropped 2 bases, with 17 bases sitting between them. The CDR3 DNA reads as TGTGCCAGCAGCGGTAACAGGGACCGCGCAAACACCGGGGAGCTGTTTTTT. Translating gives CASSGNRDRANTGELFF.

This chain uses TRBV6-5 with TRBJ2-5; 9 bases fit TRBD1. This CDR3 contains 15 residues. Unmatched junction bases numbered 10, after V lost 6 bases and J lost 5 bases. CDR1 and CDR2 (germline): MNHEY, SVGAGI. DNA of the CDR3: TGTGCCAGCAGCTCCTATCCCGGGACAGGGGAGACCCAGTACTTC. It specifies CASSSYPGTGETQYF.

The CDR3 DNA follows: TGTGCCAGCAGTTACTCAAGCGGTTTCTACGAGCAGTACTTC. It is translated as CASSYSSGFYEQYF. V is TRBV6-5 and J is TRBJ2-7; D is possibly TRBD2 (5 bases). CDR3 length: 14 amino acids. The ends were cut back, 0 bases at V and 3 bases at J, with 9 bases in the middle. The germline CDR1 and CDR2 sequences are MNHEY and SVGAGI.

The V gene is TRBV4-3, the J gene TRBJ2-7; 9 bases are shared with TRBD1. Germline-derived CDR1 and CDR2 are LGHNA and YSLEER. The V segment lost 0 bases and the J segment 2 bases; nucleotides outside the gene matches: 2. There are 15 residues in the CDR3. The CDR3 coding sequence is TGCGCCAGCAGCCAAGATAGGACAGGGGCCTACGAGCAGTACTTC. Its protein product is CASSQDRTGAYEQYF.

The V gene is TRBV5-1, the J gene TRBJ2-7; TRBD2 matches at 11 bases. The germline CDR1 and CDR2 sequences are SGHRS and YFSETQ. The CDR3 totals 15 residues. The V gene end was trimmed by 2 bases and the J gene end by 6 bases; junction bases not matched to a gene: 7. CDR3 protein: CASSLVLAGDSEQYF. Written as DNA, the CDR3 is TGCGCCAGCAGCTTAGTACTAGCGGGAGACTCCGAGCAGTACTTC.

The J gene is TRBJ2-1, the V gene TRBV5-1; TRBD1 is a possible D gene (6 bases). CDR3 size: 15 residues. V lost 0 bases and J 6 bases, leaving 13 bases between the germline ends. The germline V gene has CDR1 SGHRS and CDR2 YFSETQ. CDR3 in DNA: TGCGCCAGCAGCTTGGGGACAGTAATAGGCAATGAGCAGTTCTTC. Translating gives CASSLGTVIGNEQFF. The full variable domain, its missing parts supplied by reference TRBV5-1 and TRBJ2-1, is KAGVTQTPRYLIKTRGQQVTLSCSPISGHRSVSWYQQTPGQGLQFLFEYFSETQRNKGNFPGRFSGRQFSNSRSEMNVSTLELGDSALYLCASSLGTVIGNEQFFGPGTRLTVL.

This clone has a handful of counts. This chain links TRBV5-6 with TRBJ2-1; 9 bases line up with TRBD1. The ends lost 2 bases at V and 5 bases at J; junction bases unmatched: 8. This CDR3 region has 16 residues. CDR1 is SGHDT, CDR2 YYEEEE, per germline. The CDR3 protein is CASSLPGTGTNNEQFF. As DNA, the CDR3 is TGTGCCAGCAGCTTACCCGGGACAGGGACCAACAATGAGCAGTTCTTC. The full variable domain, with the rest looked up from reference TRBV5-6 and TRBJ2-1, is DAGVTQSPTHLIKTRGQQVTLRCSPKSGHDTVSWYQQALGQGPQFIFQYYEEEERQRGNFPDRFSGHQFPNYSSELNVNALLLGDSALYLCASSLPGTGTNNEQFFGPGTRLTVL.

This rearrangement joins TRBV5-1 to TRBJ1-1; 7 bases align to TRBD1. The V segment lost 4 bases and the J segment 5 bases; nucleotides outside the gene matches: 5. The CDR3 consists of 13 residues. Per germline, CDR1 SGHRS and CDR2 YFSETQ. CDR3 nucleotides: TGCGCCAGCAGCCCACAGGGGTGGACTGAAGCTTTCTTT. Protein sequence: CASSPQGWTEAFF.

V gene TRBV27 combines with J gene TRBJ1-6; 7 nucleotides match TRBD1. From germline, CDR1 is MNHEY and CDR2 SMNVEV (reference sequence). There are 17 residues in the CDR3. V was clipped by 3 bases and J by 0 bases; unmatched bases: 5. The CDR3 region is CASSLQGQSSYNSPLHF. The CDR3 DNA reads TGTGCCAGCAGTTTGCAGGGACAGAGCTCCTATAATTCACCCCTCCACTTT.

The V call is TRBV9, the J call TRBJ2-7; TRBD2 is a possible D gene (5 bases). Between the trimmed V and J ends, which lost 4 bases and 0 bases, there was a span of 14 bases. There are 15 residues in the CDR3. Germline V gives CDR1 SGDLS, CDR2 YYNGEE. CDR3 in DNA: TGTGCCAGCAGCTCCCAGCAAGGGAGCTCCTACGAGCAGTACTTC. Amino acid sequence: CASSSQQGSSYEQYF.

By share of the sample, this clone is medium-sized. The chain has TRBV27 and TRBJ2-4; D call uncertain. Germline loops: CDR1 MNHEY, CDR2 SMNVEV (reference sequence). The CDR3 runs to 13 residues. The V and J ends lost 0 bases and 4 bases respectively, with 4 bases between them. CDR3 region: CASSLSVKNIQYF. In nucleotides, the CDR3 is TGTGCCAGCAGTTTATCCGTTAAAAACATTCAGTACTTC.

In this sample, this clone turned up a few times. V gene TRBV25-1 combines with J gene TRBJ2-1; TRBD2 matches at 8 bases. CDR1 is MGHDK and CDR2 is SYGVNS in the germline V gene. V gave up 9 bases and J gave up 2 bases; unmatched junction bases: 3. The CDR3 is made up of 13 amino acids. CDR3 loop: CARGGRPYNEQFF. The CDR3 bases are TGTGCCAGGGGCGGGAGGCCCTACAATGAGCAGTTCTTC.

The chain links TRBV5-5 to TRBJ2-7, with TRBD1 matching 8 bases. Germline-derived CDR1 and CDR2 are SGHKS and YYEKEE (reference sequence). This CDR3 contains 15 residues. V dropped 2 bases and J dropped 4; count of bases not matched to a gene: 8. CDR3 amino acids: CASSLAGRGPYEQYF. The DNA for the CDR3 is TGTGCCAGCAGCTTAGCGGGCAGGGGGCCGTACGAGCAGTACTTC.

The chain carries TRBV5-1 and TRBJ2-5; D possibly corresponds to TRBD2 (5 bases). Deletions cut 3 bases from V and 7 bases from J, with 19 bases between. Germline V gene sequence: CDR1 SGHRS, CDR2 YFSETQ. The CDR3 spans 15 residues. DNA of the CDR3: TGCGCCAGCAGCTCCCCCCGGAAAGATGGAGGGACCCAGTACTTC. Its translation is CASSSPRKDGGTQYF. Drawing the rest from reference TRBV5-1 and TRBJ2-5, the complete variable domain is KAGVTQTPRYLIKTRGQQVTLSCSPISGHRSVSWYQQTPGQGLQFLFEYFSETQRNKGNFPGRFSGRQFSNSRSEMNVSTLELGDSALYLCASSSPRKDGGTQYFGPGTRLLVL.

The chain carries TRBV28 and TRBJ2-5; TRBD1 aligns across 7 bases. The length of the CDR3 is 15 residues. The V gene's germline CDR1 is MDHEN and CDR2 SYDVKM. V lost 4 bases and J lost 2; bases outside the gene matches: 7. This CDR3 reads CASSSTGKKQETQYF. In nucleotides, the CDR3 is TGTGCCAGCAGTTCGACAGGGAAAAAACAAGAGACCCAGTACTTC.

CDR3 residues: CASSSPAGDNEQFF. The DNA for the CDR3 is TGTGCCAGCAGCTCCCCCGCGGGAGACAATGAGCAGTTCTTC. This chain links TRBV5-4 with TRBJ2-1, with TRBD2 matching 7 bases. V was clipped by 3 bases and J by 5 bases; unmatched bases: 5. The germline V gene encodes CDR1 SGHNT and CDR2 YYREEE (reference sequence). The CDR3 covers 14 residues.

This chain joins TRBV7-6 and TRBJ1-1; 11 nucleotides line up with TRBD1. Germline V gives CDR1 SGHVS, CDR2 FNYEAQ. J gave up 5 bases and V 4 bases, and 9 bases lay outside the gene matches. The CDR3 is 16 amino acids. Written as DNA, the CDR3 is TGTGCCAGCAGCTACCGGACAGGGGGCGTACGTACTGAAGCTTTCTTT. The encoded protein is CASSYRTGGVRTEAFF. Together with reference TRBV7-6 and TRBJ1-1, the CDR3 gives the full variable domain: GAGVSQSPRYKVTKRGQDVALRCDPISGHVSLYWYRQALGQGPEFLTYFNYEAQQDKSGLPNDRFSAERPEGSISTLTIQRTEQRDSAMYRCASSYRTGGVRTEAFFGQGTRLTVV.

The chain has TRBV5-4 and TRBJ2-7, with 9 bases lining up with TRBD1. The germline gives CDR1 SGHNT, CDR2 YYREEE (reference sequence). The J segment lost 2 bases and the V segment lost 1 base, leaving 1 base of the junction unmatched. This CDR3 is built from 14 residues. The CDR3: CASSLRQGAYEQYF. The CDR3 coding sequence is TGTGCCAGCAGCTTGCGACAGGGGGCCTACGAGCAGTACTTC.

This chain joins TRBV5-4 and TRBJ2-1; a weak D match, TRBD1 (6 bases). This CDR3 has 13 residues. V was pared by 4 bases and J by 9 bases, with 14 bases between. CDR1 is SGHNT, CDR2 YYREEE, per germline (reference sequence). The DNA of the CDR3 is TGTGCCAGCAGCACGACAGGACTCAGTGAGCAGTTCTTC. Protein sequence: CASSTTGLSEQFF.

This clone was observed a few times. The chain joins TRBV10-3 to TRBJ2-7; 10 bases are a match to TRBD2. CDR3 length: 14 amino acids. V trimming: 8 bases; J trimming: 4 bases; junction bases outside the gene matches: 8. Germline CDR1 is ENHRY and CDR2 is SYGVKD. The CDR3 protein is CAIGTSVFFYEQYF. The CDR3 DNA reads TGTGCCATCGGGACTAGCGTGTTCTTTTACGAGCAGTACTTC.